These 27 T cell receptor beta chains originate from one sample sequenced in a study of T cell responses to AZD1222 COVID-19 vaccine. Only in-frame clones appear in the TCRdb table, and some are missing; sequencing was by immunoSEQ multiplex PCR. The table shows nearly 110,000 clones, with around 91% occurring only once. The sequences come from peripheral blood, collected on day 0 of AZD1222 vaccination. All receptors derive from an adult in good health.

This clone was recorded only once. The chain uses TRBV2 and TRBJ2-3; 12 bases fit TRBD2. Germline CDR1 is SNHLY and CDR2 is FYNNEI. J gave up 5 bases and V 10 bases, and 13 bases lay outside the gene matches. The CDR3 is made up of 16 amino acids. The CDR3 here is CATKLLAGGSGDTQYF. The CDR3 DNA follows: TGTGCCACCAAATTACTAGCGGGGGGTTCGGGAGATACGCAGTATTTT. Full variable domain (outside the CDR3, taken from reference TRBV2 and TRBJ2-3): EPEVTQTPSHQVTQMGQEVILRCVPISNHLYFYWYRQILGQKVEFLVSFYNNEISEKSEIFDDQFSVERPDGSNFTLKIRSTKLEDSAMYFCATKLLAGGSGDTQYFGPGTRLTVL.

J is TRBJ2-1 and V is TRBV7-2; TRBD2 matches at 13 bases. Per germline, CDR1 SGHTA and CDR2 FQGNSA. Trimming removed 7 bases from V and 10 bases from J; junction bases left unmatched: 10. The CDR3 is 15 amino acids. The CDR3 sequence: CASTAILAGGREQFF. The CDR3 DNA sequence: TGTGCCAGCACCGCAATACTAGCGGGGGGGAGGGAGCAGTTCTTC.

The CDR3 region is CATSRSRASSDTQYF. CDR3 DNA sequence: TGTGCCACCAGCAGATCTAGAGCCTCGTCAGATACGCAGTATTTT. V and J are TRBV15 and TRBJ2-3; D gene unclear. Trimming shortened V by 2 bases and J by 4 bases, and 13 bases separated the two germline ends. Germline V CDR1 and CDR2: LNHNV, YYDKDF (reference sequence). This CDR3 contains 15 residues.

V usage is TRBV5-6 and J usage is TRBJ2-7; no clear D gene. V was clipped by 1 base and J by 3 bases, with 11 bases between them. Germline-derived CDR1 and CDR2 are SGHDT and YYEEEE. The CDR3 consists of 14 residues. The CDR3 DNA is TGTGCCAGCAGCTTGCTCGTGGAAGTCTACGAGCAGTACTTC. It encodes CASSLLVEVYEQYF.

CDR3 residues: CSGADRTGEQYF. DNA for the CDR3: TGCAGCGGGGCGGACAGGACGGGAGAGCAGTACTTC. The V and J genes are TRBV29-1 and TRBJ2-7; TRBD1 agrees at 7 bases. Germline CDR1 is SQVTM and CDR2 is ANQGSEA. Unmatched junction bases numbered 10, after V lost 7 bases and J lost 7 bases. The CDR3 length is 12 residues.

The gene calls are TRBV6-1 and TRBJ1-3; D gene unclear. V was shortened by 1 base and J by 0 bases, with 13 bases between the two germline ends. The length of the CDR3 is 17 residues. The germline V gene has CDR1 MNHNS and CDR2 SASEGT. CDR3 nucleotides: TGTGCCAGCAGTGAAGGTGTCTGGGCTAACTCTGGAAACACCATATATTTT. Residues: CASSEGVWANSGNTIYF.

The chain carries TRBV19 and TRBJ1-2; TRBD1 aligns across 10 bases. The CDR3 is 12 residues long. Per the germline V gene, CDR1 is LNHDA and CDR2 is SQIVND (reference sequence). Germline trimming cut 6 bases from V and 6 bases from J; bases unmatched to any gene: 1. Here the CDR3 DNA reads TGTGCCAGTAGGACAGGGGGCGATGGCTACACCTTC. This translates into CASRTGGDGYTF.

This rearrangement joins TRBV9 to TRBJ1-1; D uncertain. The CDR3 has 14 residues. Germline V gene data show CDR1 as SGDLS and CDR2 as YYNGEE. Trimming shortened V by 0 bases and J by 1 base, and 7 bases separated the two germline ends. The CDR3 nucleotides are TGTGCCAGCAGCGTAGCCGCCCAGAACACTGAAGCTTTCTTT. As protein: CASSVAAQNTEAFF. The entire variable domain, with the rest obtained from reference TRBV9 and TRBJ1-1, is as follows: DSGVTQTPKHLITATGQRVTLRCSPRSGDLSVYWYQQSLDQGLQFLIQYYNGEERAKGNILERFSAQQFPDLHSELNLSSLELGDSALYFCASSVAAQNTEAFFGQGTRLTVV.

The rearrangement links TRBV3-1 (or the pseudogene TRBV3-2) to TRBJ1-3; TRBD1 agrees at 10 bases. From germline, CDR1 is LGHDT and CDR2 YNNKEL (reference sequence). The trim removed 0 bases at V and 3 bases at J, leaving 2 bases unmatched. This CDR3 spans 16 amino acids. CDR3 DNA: TGTGCCAGCAGCCAAGATAGGGACAGGGGTGGAAACACCATATATTTT. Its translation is CASSQDRDRGGNTIYF.

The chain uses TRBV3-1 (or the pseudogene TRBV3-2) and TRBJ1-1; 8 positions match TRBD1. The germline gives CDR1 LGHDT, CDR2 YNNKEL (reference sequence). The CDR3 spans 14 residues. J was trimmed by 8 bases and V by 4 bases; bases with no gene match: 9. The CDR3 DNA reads TGTGCCAGCAGCCCGAACCCTGGACAGGGAGAAGCTTTCTTT. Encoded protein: CASSPNPGQGEAFF.

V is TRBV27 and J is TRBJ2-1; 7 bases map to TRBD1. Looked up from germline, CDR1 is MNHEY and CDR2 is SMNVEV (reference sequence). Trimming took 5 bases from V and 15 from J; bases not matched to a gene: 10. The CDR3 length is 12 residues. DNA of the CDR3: TGTGCCAGCAGTCATACAGGGGCCGCCGGGTTCTTC. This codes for CASSHTGAAGFF.

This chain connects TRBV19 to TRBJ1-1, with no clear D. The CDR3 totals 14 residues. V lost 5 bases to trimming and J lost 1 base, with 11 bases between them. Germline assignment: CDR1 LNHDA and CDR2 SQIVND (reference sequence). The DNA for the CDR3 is TGTGCCAGTAGTCCCCATCAAGGGAACACTGAAGCTTTCTTT. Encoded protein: CASSPHQGNTEAFF.

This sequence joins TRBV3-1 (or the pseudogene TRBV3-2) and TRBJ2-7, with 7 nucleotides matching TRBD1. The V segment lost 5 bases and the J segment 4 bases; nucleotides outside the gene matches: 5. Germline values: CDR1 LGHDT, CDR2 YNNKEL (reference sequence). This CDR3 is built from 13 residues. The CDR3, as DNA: TGTGCCAGCAGCAGGGGGCATTCTTACGAGCAGTACTTC. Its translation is CASSRGHSYEQYF.

Here the CDR3 reads CASSQDQLAGTGELFF. CDR3 nucleotide sequence: TGTGCCAGCAGCCAAGATCAGCTAGCGGGGACCGGGGAGCTGTTTTTT. This chain uses TRBV3-1 (or the pseudogene TRBV3-2) with TRBJ2-2; 9 bases match TRBD2. The CDR3 runs to 16 residues. Per the germline V gene, CDR1 is LGHDT and CDR2 is YNNKEL (reference sequence). Losses at the gene ends were 0 bases for V and 5 bases for J; bases not matched to a gene: 4.

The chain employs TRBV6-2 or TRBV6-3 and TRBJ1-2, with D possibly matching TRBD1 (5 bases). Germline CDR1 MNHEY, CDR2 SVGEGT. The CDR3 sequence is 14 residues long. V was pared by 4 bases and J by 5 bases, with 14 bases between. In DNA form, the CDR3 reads TGTGCCAGCAGTTGGGGGACGGTTTATTATGGCTACACCTTC. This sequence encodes CASSWGTVYYGYTF.

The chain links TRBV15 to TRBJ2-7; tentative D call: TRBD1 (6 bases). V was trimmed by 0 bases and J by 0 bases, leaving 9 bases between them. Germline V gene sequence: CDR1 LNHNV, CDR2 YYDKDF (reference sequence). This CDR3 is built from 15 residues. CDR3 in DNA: TGTGCCACCAGCAGAGAAAGGGGGACCTCCTACGAGCAGTACTTC. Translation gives CATSRERGTSYEQYF.

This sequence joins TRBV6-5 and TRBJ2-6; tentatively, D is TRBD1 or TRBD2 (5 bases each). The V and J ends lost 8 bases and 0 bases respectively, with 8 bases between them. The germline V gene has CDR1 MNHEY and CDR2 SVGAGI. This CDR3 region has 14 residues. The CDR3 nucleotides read TGTGCCAGCGGGGGTAGCTCTGGGGCCAACGTCCTGACTTTC. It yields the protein CASGGSSGANVLTF.

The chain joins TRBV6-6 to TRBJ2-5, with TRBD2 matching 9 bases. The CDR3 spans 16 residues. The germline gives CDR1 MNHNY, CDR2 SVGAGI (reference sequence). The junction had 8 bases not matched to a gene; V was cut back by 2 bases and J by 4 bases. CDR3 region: CASSYLAGGSGETQYF. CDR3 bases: TGTGCCAGCAGTTACCTCGCGGGGGGGTCGGGAGAGACCCAGTACTTC.

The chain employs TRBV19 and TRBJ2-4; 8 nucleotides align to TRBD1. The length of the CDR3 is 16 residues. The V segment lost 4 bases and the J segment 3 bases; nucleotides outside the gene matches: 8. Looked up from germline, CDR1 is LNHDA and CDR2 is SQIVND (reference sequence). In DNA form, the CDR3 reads TGTGCCAGTAGTACCACAGGGGGAGGTGGCAAAAACATTCAGTACTTC. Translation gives CASSTTGGGGKNIQYF. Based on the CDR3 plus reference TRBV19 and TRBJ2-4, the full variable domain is DGGITQSPKYLFRKEGQNVTLSCEQNLNHDAMYWYRQDPGQGLRLIYYSQIVNDFQKGDIAEGYSVSREKKESFPLTVTSAQKNPTAFYLCASSTTGGGGKNIQYFGAGTRLSVL.

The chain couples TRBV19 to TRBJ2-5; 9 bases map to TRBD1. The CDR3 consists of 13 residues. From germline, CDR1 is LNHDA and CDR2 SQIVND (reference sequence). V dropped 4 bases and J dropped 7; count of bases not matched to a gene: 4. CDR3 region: CASSRGQGGTQYF. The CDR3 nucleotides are TGTGCCAGTAGTAGGGGACAGGGTGGGACCCAGTACTTC.

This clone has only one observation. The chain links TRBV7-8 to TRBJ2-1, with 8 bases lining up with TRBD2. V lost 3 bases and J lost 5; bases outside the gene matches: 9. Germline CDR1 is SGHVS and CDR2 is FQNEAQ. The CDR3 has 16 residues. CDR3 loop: CASSFSGIRVNNEQFF. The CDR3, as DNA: TGTGCCAGCAGCTTTAGCGGGATTCGGGTAAACAATGAGCAGTTCTTC.

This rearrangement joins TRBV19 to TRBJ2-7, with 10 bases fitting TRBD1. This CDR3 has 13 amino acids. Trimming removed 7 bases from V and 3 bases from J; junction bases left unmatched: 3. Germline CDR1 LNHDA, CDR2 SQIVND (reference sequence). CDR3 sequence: CASKGTGVYEQYF. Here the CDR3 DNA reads TGTGCCAGTAAAGGGACAGGGGTCTACGAGCAGTACTTC.

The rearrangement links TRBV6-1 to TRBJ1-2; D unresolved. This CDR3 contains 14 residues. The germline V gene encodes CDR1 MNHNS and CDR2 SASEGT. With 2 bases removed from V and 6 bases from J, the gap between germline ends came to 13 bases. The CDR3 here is CASSEKAELHGYTF. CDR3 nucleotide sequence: TGTGCCAGCAGTGAAAAGGCCGAGCTCCATGGCTACACCTTC.

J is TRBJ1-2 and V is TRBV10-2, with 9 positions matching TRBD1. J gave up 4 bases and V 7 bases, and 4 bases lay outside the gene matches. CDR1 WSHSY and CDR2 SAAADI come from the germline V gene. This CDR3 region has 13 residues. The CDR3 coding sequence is TGCGCCAGCAACCCGACAGGGGGCTATGGCTACACCTTC. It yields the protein CASNPTGGYGYTF.

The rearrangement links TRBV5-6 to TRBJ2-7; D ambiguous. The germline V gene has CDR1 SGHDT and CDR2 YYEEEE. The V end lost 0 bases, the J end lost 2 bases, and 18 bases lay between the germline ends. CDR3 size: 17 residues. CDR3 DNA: TGTGCCAGCAGCTTGGCCCACGCCCGATCGAGTACCTACGAGCAGTACTTC. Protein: CASSLAHARSSTYEQYF.

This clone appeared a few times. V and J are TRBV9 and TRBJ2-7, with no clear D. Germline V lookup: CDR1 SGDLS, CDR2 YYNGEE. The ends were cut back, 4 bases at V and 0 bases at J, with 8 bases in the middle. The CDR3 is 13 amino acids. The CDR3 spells CASSPGFSYEQYF. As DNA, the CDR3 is TGTGCCAGCAGCCCGGGCTTCTCCTACGAGCAGTACTTC.

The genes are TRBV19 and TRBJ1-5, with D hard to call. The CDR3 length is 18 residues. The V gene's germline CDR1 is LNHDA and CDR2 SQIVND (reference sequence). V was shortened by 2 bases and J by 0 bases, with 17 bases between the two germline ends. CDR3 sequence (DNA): TGTGCCAGTAGTATACCCCCGACACGACATTATAGCAATCAGCCCCAGCATTTT. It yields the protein CASSIPPTRHYSNQPQHF.